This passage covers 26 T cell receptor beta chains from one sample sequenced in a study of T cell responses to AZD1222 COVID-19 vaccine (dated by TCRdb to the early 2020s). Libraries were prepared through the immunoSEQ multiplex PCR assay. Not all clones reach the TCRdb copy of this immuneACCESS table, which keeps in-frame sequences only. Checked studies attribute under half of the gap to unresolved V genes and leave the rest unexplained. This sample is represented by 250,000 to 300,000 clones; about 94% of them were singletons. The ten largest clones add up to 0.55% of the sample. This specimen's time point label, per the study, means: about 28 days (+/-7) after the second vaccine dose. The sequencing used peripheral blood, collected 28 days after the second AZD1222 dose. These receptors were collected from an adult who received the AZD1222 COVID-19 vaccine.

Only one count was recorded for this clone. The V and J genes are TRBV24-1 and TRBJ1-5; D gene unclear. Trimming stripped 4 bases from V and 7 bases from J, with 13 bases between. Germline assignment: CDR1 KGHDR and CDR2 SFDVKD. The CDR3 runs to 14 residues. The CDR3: CATSEAGFGQPQHF. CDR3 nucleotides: TGTGCCACCAGTGAAGCAGGCTTTGGGCAGCCCCAGCATTTT.

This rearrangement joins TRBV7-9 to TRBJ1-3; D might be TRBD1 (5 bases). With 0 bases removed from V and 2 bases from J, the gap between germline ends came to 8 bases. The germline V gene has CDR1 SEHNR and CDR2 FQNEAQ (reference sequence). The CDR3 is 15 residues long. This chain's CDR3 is CASSLAGGTGNTIYF. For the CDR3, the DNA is TGTGCCAGCAGCTTAGCGGGGGGAACTGGAAACACCATATATTTT.

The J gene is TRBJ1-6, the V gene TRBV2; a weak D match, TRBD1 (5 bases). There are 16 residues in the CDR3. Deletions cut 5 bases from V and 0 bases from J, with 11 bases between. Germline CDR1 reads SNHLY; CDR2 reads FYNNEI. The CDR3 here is CASSLFRDSYNSPLHF. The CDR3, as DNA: TGTGCCAGCAGTTTATTCAGGGACTCCTATAATTCACCCCTCCACTTT. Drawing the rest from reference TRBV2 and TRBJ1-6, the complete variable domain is EPEVTQTPSHQVTQMGQEVILRCVPISNHLYFYWYRQILGQKVEFLVSFYNNEISEKSEIFDDQFSVERPDGSNFTLKIRSTKLEDSAMYFCASSLFRDSYNSPLHFGNGTRLTVT.

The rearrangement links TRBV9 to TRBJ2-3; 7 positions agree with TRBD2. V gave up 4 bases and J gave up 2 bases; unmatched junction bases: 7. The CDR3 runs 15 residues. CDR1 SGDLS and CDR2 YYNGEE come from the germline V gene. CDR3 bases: TGTGCCAGCAGCCCTCGGACTAGGCACACAGATACGCAGTATTTT. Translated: CASSPRTRHTDTQYF.

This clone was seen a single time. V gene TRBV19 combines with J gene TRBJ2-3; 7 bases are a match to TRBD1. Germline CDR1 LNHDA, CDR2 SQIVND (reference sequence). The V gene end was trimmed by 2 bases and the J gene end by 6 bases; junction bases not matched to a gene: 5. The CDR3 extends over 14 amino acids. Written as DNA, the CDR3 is TGTGCCAGTAGTATACGACAGGGAATGGATACGCAGTATTTT. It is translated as CASSIRQGMDTQYF.

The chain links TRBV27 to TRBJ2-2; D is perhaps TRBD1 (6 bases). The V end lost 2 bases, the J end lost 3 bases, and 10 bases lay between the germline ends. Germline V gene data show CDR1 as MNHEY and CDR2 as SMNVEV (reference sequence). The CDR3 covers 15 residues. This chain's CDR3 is CASSLGQWYTGELFF. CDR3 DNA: TGTGCCAGCAGTTTAGGACAGTGGTACACCGGGGAGCTGTTTTTT.

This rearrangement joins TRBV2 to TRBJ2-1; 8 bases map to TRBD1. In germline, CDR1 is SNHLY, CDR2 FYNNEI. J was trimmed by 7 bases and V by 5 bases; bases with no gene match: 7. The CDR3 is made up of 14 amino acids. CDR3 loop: CASSSQGAQNEQFF. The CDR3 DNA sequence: TGTGCCAGCAGTTCTCAGGGGGCTCAAAATGAGCAGTTCTTC.

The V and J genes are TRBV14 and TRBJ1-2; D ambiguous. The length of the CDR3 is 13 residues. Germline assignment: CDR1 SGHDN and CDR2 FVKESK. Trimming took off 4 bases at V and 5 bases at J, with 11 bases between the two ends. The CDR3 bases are TGTGCCAGCAGCCCTGGGATTAGTTATGGCTACACCTTC. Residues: CASSPGISYGYTF.

The CDR3 nucleotides are TGTGCCAGCAGCTTAGATAACTACAGGGAGAACACTGAAGCTTTCTTT. It yields the protein CASSLDNYRENTEAFF. V and J are TRBV11-2 and TRBJ1-1; tentatively, D is TRBD1 (6 bases). There are 16 residues in the CDR3. CDR1 is SGHAT and CDR2 is FQNNGV in the germline V gene. V lost 0 bases and J 1 base, leaving 12 bases between the germline ends.

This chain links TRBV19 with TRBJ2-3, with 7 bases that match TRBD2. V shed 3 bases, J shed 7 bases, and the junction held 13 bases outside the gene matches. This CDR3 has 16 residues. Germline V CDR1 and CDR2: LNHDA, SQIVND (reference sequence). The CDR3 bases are TGTGCCAGTAGTATTGGGATGAGGACTAGACTAAATACGCAGTATTTT. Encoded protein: CASSIGMRTRLNTQYF. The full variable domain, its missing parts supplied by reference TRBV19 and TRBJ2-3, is DGGITQSPKYLFRKEGQNVTLSCEQNLNHDAMYWYRQDPGQGLRLIYYSQIVNDFQKGDIAEGYSVSREKKESFPLTVTSAQKNPTAFYLCASSIGMRTRLNTQYFGPGTRLTVL.

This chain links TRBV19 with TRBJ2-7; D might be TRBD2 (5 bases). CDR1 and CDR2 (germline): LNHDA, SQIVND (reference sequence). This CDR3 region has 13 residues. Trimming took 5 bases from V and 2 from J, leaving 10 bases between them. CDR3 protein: CASSRTEAYEQYF. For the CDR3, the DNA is TGTGCCAGTAGTCGGACTGAAGCCTACGAGCAGTACTTC. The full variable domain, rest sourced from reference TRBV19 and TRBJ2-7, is DGGITQSPKYLFRKEGQNVTLSCEQNLNHDAMYWYRQDPGQGLRLIYYSQIVNDFQKGDIAEGYSVSREKKESFPLTVTSAQKNPTAFYLCASSRTEAYEQYFGPGTRLTVT.

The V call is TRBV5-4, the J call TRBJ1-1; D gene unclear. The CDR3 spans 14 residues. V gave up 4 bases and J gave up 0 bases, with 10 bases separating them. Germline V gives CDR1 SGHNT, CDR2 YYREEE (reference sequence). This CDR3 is CASSPGIVNTEAFF. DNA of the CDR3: TGTGCCAGCAGCCCGGGAATAGTGAACACTGAAGCTTTCTTT.

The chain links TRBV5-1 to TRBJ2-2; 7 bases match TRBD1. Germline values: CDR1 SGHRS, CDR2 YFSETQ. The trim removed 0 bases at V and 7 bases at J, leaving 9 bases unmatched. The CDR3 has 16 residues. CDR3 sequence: CASSLAKGAQGGELFF. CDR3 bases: TGCGCCAGCAGCTTGGCGAAGGGGGCGCAGGGCGGGGAGCTGTTTTTT.

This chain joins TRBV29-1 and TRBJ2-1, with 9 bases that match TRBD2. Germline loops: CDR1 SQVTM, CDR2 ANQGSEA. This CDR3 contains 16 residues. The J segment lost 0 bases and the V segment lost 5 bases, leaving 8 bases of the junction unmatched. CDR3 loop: CSVLAAGGRSYNEQFF. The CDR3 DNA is TGCAGCGTTCTGGCAGCGGGGGGCCGCTCCTACAATGAGCAGTTCTTC.

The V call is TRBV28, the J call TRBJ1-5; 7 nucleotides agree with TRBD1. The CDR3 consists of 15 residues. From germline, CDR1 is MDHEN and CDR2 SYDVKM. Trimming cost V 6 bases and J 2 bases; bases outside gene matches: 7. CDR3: CASSVGGGGNQPQHF. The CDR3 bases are TGTGCCAGCAGCGTTGGAGGGGGCGGCAATCAGCCCCAGCATTTT.

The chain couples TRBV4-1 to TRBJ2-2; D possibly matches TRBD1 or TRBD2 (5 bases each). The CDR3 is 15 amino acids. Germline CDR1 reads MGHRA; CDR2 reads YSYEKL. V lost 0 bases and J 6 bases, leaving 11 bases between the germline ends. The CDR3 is CASSQEGRGAGELFF. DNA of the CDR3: TGCGCCAGCAGCCAAGAAGGGCGAGGGGCCGGGGAGCTGTTTTTT.

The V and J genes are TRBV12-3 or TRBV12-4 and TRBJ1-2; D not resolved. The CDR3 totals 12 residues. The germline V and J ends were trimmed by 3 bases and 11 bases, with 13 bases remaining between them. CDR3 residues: CASSFGRRGYTF. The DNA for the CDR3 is TGTGCCAGCAGTTTCGGCAGGCGTGGATACACCTTC.

The CDR3 region is CASSFGTSGAGEQYF. As DNA, the CDR3 is TGTGCCAGCAGTTTCGGGACTAGCGGGGCCGGGGAGCAGTACTTC. The chain recombines TRBV27 with TRBJ2-7; 13 bases line up with TRBD2. The ends lost 3 bases at V and 7 bases at J; junction bases unmatched: 6. This CDR3 spans 15 amino acids. Germline V lookup: CDR1 MNHEY, CDR2 SMNVEV (reference sequence).

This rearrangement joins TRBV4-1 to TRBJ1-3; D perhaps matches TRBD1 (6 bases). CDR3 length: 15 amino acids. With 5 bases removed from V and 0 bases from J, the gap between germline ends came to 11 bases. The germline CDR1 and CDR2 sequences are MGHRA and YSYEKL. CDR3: CASSATGTSGNTIYF. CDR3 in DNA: TGCGCCAGCAGCGCCACAGGGACCTCTGGAAACACCATATATTTT.

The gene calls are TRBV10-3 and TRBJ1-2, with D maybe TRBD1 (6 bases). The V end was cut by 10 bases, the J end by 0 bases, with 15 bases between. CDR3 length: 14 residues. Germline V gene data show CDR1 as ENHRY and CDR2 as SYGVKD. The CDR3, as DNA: TGTGCCACTAGGGGGGGCAGCGCTAACTATGGCTACACCTTC. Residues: CATRGGSANYGYTF.

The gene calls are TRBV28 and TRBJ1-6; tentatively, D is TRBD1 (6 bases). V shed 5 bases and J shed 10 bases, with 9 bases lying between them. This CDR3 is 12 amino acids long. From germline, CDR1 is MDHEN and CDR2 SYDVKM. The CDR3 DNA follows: TGTGCCAGCAGTCCAGGGGTCTCACCCCTCCACTTT. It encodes CASSPGVSPLHF.

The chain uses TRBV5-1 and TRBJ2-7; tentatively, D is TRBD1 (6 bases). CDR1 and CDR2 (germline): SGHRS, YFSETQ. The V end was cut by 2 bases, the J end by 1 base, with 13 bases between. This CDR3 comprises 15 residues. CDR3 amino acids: CASSLHEGVSYEQYF. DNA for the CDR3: TGCGCCAGCAGCTTACACGAGGGGGTATCCTACGAGCAGTACTTC.

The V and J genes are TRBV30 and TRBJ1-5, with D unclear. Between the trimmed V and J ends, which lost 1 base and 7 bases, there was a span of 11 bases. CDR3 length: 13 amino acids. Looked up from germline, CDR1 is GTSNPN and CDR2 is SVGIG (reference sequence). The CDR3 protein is CAWSEATEQPQHF. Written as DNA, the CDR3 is TGTGCCTGGAGTGAGGCGACGGAACAGCCCCAGCATTTT. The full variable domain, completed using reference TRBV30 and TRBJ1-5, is SQTIHQWPATLVQPVGSPLSLECTVEGTSNPNLYWYRQAAGRGLQLLFYSVGIGQISSEVPQNLSASRPQDRQFILSSKKLLLSDSGFYLCAWSEATEQPQHFGDGTRLSIL.

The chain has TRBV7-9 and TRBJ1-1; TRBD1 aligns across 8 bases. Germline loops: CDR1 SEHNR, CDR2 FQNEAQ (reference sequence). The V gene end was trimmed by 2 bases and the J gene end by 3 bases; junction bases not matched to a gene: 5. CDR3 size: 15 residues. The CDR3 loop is CASSLQGQVHTEAFF. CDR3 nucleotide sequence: TGTGCCAGCAGCTTACAGGGACAGGTCCACACTGAAGCTTTCTTT.

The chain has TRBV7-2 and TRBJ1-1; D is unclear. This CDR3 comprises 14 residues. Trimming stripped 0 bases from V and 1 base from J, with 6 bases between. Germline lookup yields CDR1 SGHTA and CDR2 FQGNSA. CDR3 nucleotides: TGTGCCAGCAGCTTAGCCAGTCCGAACACTGAAGCTTTCTTT. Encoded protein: CASSLASPNTEAFF.

The CDR3 spells CASSVRLEAFNYGYTF. CDR3 DNA sequence: TGTGCCAGCAGTGTTAGGCTAGAGGCGTTTAACTATGGCTACACCTTC. The chain links TRBV2 to TRBJ1-2; D gene ambiguous. CDR3 length: 16 residues. CDR1 is SNHLY and CDR2 is FYNNEI in the germline V gene. Deletions cut 4 bases from V and 1 base from J, with 16 bases between.